A selection of T cell receptor beta chains follows, all from one sample in a study of cytomegalovirus exposure and HLA in healthy donors. Sequencing was performed with immunoSEQ multiplex PCR; in TCRdb, only in-frame clones are kept and a portion is missing. The table shows approximately 160,000 clones, with about 80% occurring only once. Sequenced material: PBMCs. These receptor sequences come from a woman in her twenties or thirties in good health and CMV-seropositive. Each CDR3 is given with its conserved first and last residue. D genes are given only for firm matches. Clone size is stated in some rows and not others, as once, few, many or a class when expanded.

J gene | D gene | clone size | V gene | CDR3 protein | CDR3 DNA
TRBJ2-5 | TRBD1 | . | TRBV25-1 | CASSDPPSGQGARETQYF | TGTGCCAGCAGTGACCCCCCCTCGGGACAGGGGGCGCGAGAGACCCAGTACTTC
TRBJ1-5 | . | once | TRBV7-2 | CASSSELTGNQPQHF | TGTGCCAGCAGCTCCGAATTAACAGGGAATCAGCCCCAGCATTTT
TRBJ1-2 | . | . | TRBV6-5 | CASSYSPGLYGYTF | TGTGCCAGCAGTTACTCCCCGGGACTCTATGGCTACACCTTC
TRBJ2-7 | TRBD2 | . | TRBV5-1 | CASSLERVAGPYYEQYF | TGCGCCAGCAGCTTGGAAAGAGTAGCGGGACCGTACTACGAGCAGTACTTC
TRBJ2-5 | . | . | TRBV6-6 | CAISESSGSQETQYF | TGTGCCATCAGTGAGAGTTCTGGTTCCCAAGAGACCCAGTACTTC
TRBJ2-7 | TRBD2 | . | TRBV9 | CASSVASGSIYEQYF | TGTGCCAGCAGCGTAGCTAGCGGGAGTATTTACGAGCAGTACTTC
TRBJ2-3 | TRBD2 | . | TRBV9 | CASSVVGTSGSGDTQYF | TGTGCCAGCAGCGTAGTTGGGACTAGCGGGAGTGGGGATACGCAGTATTTT
TRBJ2-7 | TRBD1 | once | TRBV28 | CASSSFPGQGIEQYF | TGTGCCAGCAGTTCGTTCCCGGGACAGGGTATAGAGCAGTACTTC
TRBJ2-3 | . | . | TRBV10-1 | CASSPPSLSSTDTQYF | TGCGCCAGCAGCCCTCCTTCCCTATCTAGCACAGATACGCAGTATTTT
TRBJ1-1 | TRBD1 | . | TRBV5-1 | CASSLGAGGTEAFF | TGCGCCAGCAGCTTGGGGGCAGGGGGCACTGAAGCTTTCTTT
TRBJ1-2 | . | . | TRBV19 | CASSYYGYTF | TGTGCCAGTTCTTACTATGGCTACACCTTC
TRBJ2-7 | TRBD2 | . | TRBV11-2 | CASSLDRGGGFYEQYF | TGTGCCAGCAGCTTAGACCGCGGCGGGGGATTCTACGAGCAGTACTTC
TRBJ2-5 | . | . | TRBV6-1 | CASSESVAVTQYF | TGTGCCAGCAGTGAATCCGTGGCCGTGACCCAGTACTTC
TRBJ1-1 | TRBD1 | few | TRBV10-3 | CAITNAGQTNTEAFF | TGTGCCATCACCAACGCGGGACAGACGAACACTGAAGCTTTCTTT
TRBJ2-2 | TRBD1 | . | TRBV9 | CASSRQGLGTGELFF | TGTGCCAGCAGCAGACAGGGGCTAGGGACCGGGGAGCTGTTTTTT
TRBJ2-3 | . | . | TRBV7-9 | CASSYSQASDTQYF | TGTGCCAGCAGCTATTCGCAGGCATCAGATACGCAGTATTTT
TRBJ1-1 | . | . | TRBV10-3 | CAISESTRGGNTEAFF | TGTGCCATCAGTGAGTCGACTCGGGGAGGGAACACTGAAGCTTTCTTT
TRBJ1-1 | . | . | TRBV5-1 | CASSLGAANTEAFF | TGCGCCAGCAGCTTGGGGGCAGCGAACACTGAAGCTTTCTTT
TRBJ2-1 | . | . | TRBV11-2 | CASSLWPNEQFF | TGTGCCAGCAGCTTATGGCCCAATGAGCAGTTCTTC
TRBJ2-6 | TRBD1 | . | TRBV6-5 | CASSSGQGLYDLTF | TGTGCCAGCAGCTCGGGACAGGGATTGTACGACCTGACTTTC
TRBJ2-5 | . | once | TRBV27 | CASSTRLESQETQYF | TGTGCCAGCAGTACCCGACTAGAGAGCCAAGAGACCCAGTACTTC
TRBJ2-7 | . | . | TRBV10-3 | CAISESEPFSYEQYF | TGTGCCATCAGTGAGTCCGAGCCGTTCTCCTACGAGCAGTACTTC
TRBJ2-2 | . | . | TRBV7-2 | CASSGEVTITGELFF | TGTGCCAGCAGCGGAGAGGTGACTATCACCGGGGAGCTGTTTTTT
TRBJ2-7 | . | . | TRBV27 | CASSSPAVGYSYEQYF | TGTGCCAGCAGTTCGCCGGCGGTCGGGTACTCCTACGAGCAGTACTTC
TRBJ2-5 | . | few | TRBV5-6 | CASSLVKGEETQYF | TGTGCCAGCAGCTTGGTGAAGGGAGAAGAGACCCAGTACTTC
TRBJ1-2 | . | . | TRBV19 | CASSKDSNYGYTF | TGTGCCAGTAGTAAGGACAGCAACTATGGCTACACCTTC
TRBJ2-7 | . | . | TRBV7-4 | CASSPSYRELSHEQYF | TGTGCCAGCAGCCCATCGTACAGGGAACTCTCCCACGAGCAGTACTTC
TRBJ2-3 | TRBD1 | . | TRBV5-1 | CASSLGPIGQGTDTQYF | TGCGCCAGCAGCTTGGGGCCAATTGGACAGGGCACAGATACGCAGTATTTT
TRBJ2-3 | . | . | TRBV27 | CASSLRGNTDTQYF | TGTGCCAGCAGTCTAAGGGGGAACACAGATACGCAGTATTTT
TRBJ2-1 | TRBD2 | . | TRBV4-2 | CASSLPGGNEQFF | TGTGCCAGCAGCCTCCCGGGGGGCAATGAGCAGTTCTTC
TRBJ2-5 | TRBD2 | . | TRBV28 | CASSLSGLAGVRETQYF | TGTGCCAGCAGTTTATCCGGACTAGCGGGGGTTCGGGAGACCCAGTACTTC
TRBJ2-2 | TRBD1 | . | TRBV29-1 | CSVVSQGDTGELFF | TGCAGCGTTGTGAGTCAGGGGGACACCGGGGAGCTGTTTTTT
TRBJ2-7 | . | . | TRBV6-5 | CATQRTSYEQYF | TGTGCCACCCAGCGAACCTCCTACGAGCAGTACTTC
TRBJ1-5 | TRBD1 | . | TRBV28 | CASSPGTGYDQPQHF | TGTGCCAGCAGCCCCGGGACAGGGTACGATCAGCCCCAGCATTTT
TRBJ2-1 | TRBD2 | . | TRBV5-4 | CASSLALGASGKNEQFF | TGTGCCAGCAGCTTGGCCCTAGGGGCTAGCGGGAAAAATGAGCAGTTCTTC
TRBJ2-3 | TRBD2 | . | TRBV6-4 | CASSEVPGRATDTQYF | TGTGCCAGCAGTGAAGTGCCGGGGAGGGCCACAGATACGCAGTATTTT
TRBJ2-2 | . | . | TRBV30 | CAWSGSGVLGTGELFF | TGTGCCTGGAGTGGATCAGGGGTACTGGGGACCGGGGAGCTGTTTTTT
TRBJ2-7 | . | . | TRBV5-1 | CASSFGQGPYEQYF | TGCGCCAGCAGCTTTGGGCAGGGTCCCTACGAGCAGTACTTC
TRBJ1-2 | . | . | TRBV19 | CASAQDRTALKGYTF | TGTGCCAGTGCCCAGGACCGGACAGCCTTAAAAGGCTACACCTTC
TRBJ2-2 | TRBD2 | . | TRBV7-8 | CASSILRAGGPVGELFF | TGTGCCAGCAGCATCCTAAGGGCGGGAGGGCCGGTCGGGGAGCTGTTTTTT
TRBJ2-3 | . | . | TRBV6-1 | CASRAPTDTQYF | TGTGCCAGCAGGGCCCCCACAGATACGCAGTATTTT
TRBJ2-1 | . | . | TRBV11-2 | CASSETSGAGGGEQFF | TGTGCCAGCAGCGAAACTAGCGGAGCAGGGGGGGGTGAGCAGTTCTTC
TRBJ1-5 | . | . | TRBV19 | CASSIEGINQPQHF | TGTGCCAGTAGTATAGAGGGCATTAATCAGCCCCAGCATTTT
TRBJ2-2 | . | . | TRBV9 | CASSVGQNTGELFF | TGTGCCAGCAGCGTAGGGCAGAACACCGGGGAGCTGTTTTTT
TRBJ2-7 | TRBD2 | . | TRBV13 | CASSRGLFYEQYF | TGTGCCAGCAGCCGGGGACTATTCTACGAGCAGTACTTC
TRBJ1-4 | . | . | TRBV9 | CASSVGQGTNEKLFF | TGTGCCAGCAGCGTTGGTCAGGGAACTAATGAAAAACTGTTTTTT
TRBJ1-3 | . | . | TRBV28 | CASSLQIISGNTIYF | TGTGCCAGCAGTTTACAGATTATTTCTGGAAACACCATATATTTT
TRBJ1-1 | . | . | TRBV5-5 | CASSSVRGTEAFF | TGTGCCAGCAGCTCGGTTCGCGGGACTGAAGCTTTCTTT
TRBJ2-1 | TRBD1 | . | TRBV27 | CASSLQDRVEASYNEQFF | TGTGCCAGCAGTTTACAGGACAGGGTTGAGGCCTCCTACAATGAGCAGTTCTTC
TRBJ2-7 | . | few | TRBV2 | CASSENQGPIEQYF | TGTGCCAGCAGTGAAAACCAGGGTCCAATCGAGCAGTACTTC
TRBJ1-2 | TRBD1 | . | TRBV30 | CAWQGAKGYTF | TGTGCCTGGCAGGGGGCGAAGGGCTACACCTTC
TRBJ2-2 | . | . | TRBV7-2 | CASSTYTGELFF | TGTGCCAGCAGCACATACACCGGGGAGCTGTTTTTT
TRBJ2-7 | . | . | TRBV19 | CASSMAGHSYEQYF | TGTGCCAGTAGTATGGCCGGACATTCCTACGAGCAGTACTTC
TRBJ1-3 | . | . | TRBV6-5 | CASREQKSGNTIYF | TGTGCCAGCAGGGAACAGAAATCTGGAAACACCATATATTTT